This T cell receptor (beta chain) was obtained from a study of T cells after yellow fever vaccination. Study results and limitations: Only a small proportion of the clonotypes turned up in both the CD4 and the CD8 compartments, likely arising from convergent recombination. Reappearing after the booster were most of the clones from primary vaccination (roughly 95% CD4, 70% to 90% CD8).

The CDR3 is 16 residues long. Germline CDR1 is LGHNA and CDR2 is YNFKEQ. The junction had 5 bases not matched to a gene; V was cut back by 4 bases and J by 1 base. As for this clonotype: As yet, its antigen is unknown.

TCRdb redid the calling of the 5' RACE reads with MiXCR, one entry per CDR3 protein. The sample includes just under 600,000 distinct CDR3 sequences, 13% of them seen just once. The genes are TRBV4-2 and TRBJ2-5, with 11 positions matching TRBD1. The TCR originated in a young man who received the YFV17D yellow fever vaccine. The material was PBMCs, obtained on the day of the yellow fever booster vaccination. In nucleotides, the CDR3 is TGTGCCAGCAGCCTAGGGACAGGGGGTCTCCAAGAGACCCAGTACTTC. It codes for CASSLGTGGLQETQYF.